This T cell receptor beta chain was found in a study of T cell changes during pregnancy in multiple sclerosis. Repertoires were generated with immunoSEQ multiplex PCR, while TCRdb's copy carries only in-frame clones and drops some. The profile covers 75,000 to 85,000 clones, with 93% appearing a single time and roughly 2.5% taken by the ten largest. Per the germline V gene, CDR1 is SGHKS and CDR2 is YYEKEE (reference sequence). The CDR3 extends over 15 amino acids. V was pared by 2 bases and J by 0 bases, with 8 bases between. The sample consisted of peripheral blood, taken in the second trimester of pregnancy. The chain has TRBV5-5 and TRBJ1-4; unclear D gene. The source of this sequence is a female donor with multiple sclerosis, enrolled in a pregnancy study. In DNA, the CDR3 is TGTGCCAGCAGCTTAAGTGCGGCAACTAATGAAAAACTGTTTTTT. Translated, it gives CASSLSAATNEKLFF.